This T cell receptor (beta chain) was observed in a study of T cell changes during pregnancy in multiple sclerosis. Some clones are missing from TCRdb's copy, which holds only in-frame ones; the method was immunoSEQ multiplex PCR. This sample carries about 75,000 clones, roughly nine tenths of them seen once, and the ten largest clones take about 0.9%. The source of this sequence is a female donor in good health, enrolled as a control in a pregnancy study. The sequencing used peripheral blood, collected in the first trimester of pregnancy.

The DNA for the CDR3 is TGTGCCAGCAGCGGACAGTCCCAAGAGACCCAGTACTTC. It yields the protein CASSGQSQETQYF. The chain employs TRBV11-3 and TRBJ2-5, with a tentative D call TRBD1 (6 bases). The CDR3 has 13 amino acids. Germline V gene data show CDR1 as SGHNT and CDR2 as YENEEA. V was shortened by 5 bases and J by 1 base, with 8 bases between the two germline ends.